The TCR beta chain described here comes from a study of blood T cell repertoires in COVID-19. Using immunoSEQ multiplex PCR, the repertoire was profiled, and TCRdb retains in-frame clones only, with some absent. This sample carries 400,000 to 500,000 clones, approximately 90% of them seen once, and the ten largest clones take 1.4%. The germline V gene has CDR1 LGHDT and CDR2 YNNKEL (reference sequence). V lost 2 bases, J lost 4 bases, and 7 bases stayed unmatched. This CDR3 is 19 amino acids long. This clone was found once. Source material: peripheral blood. The TCR was taken from a woman in her twenties or thirties with active or convalescent COVID-19. J is TRBJ2-2 and V is TRBV3-1 (or the pseudogene TRBV3-2); 16 bases line up with TRBD2. The CDR3 region is CASSQFQGLAGGGTGELFF. The CDR3 DNA reads TGTGCCAGCAGCCAATTCCAGGGACTAGCGGGAGGGGGCACCGGGGAGCTGTTTTTT.